A selection of T cell receptor beta chains follows, all from one sample in a study of blood T cell repertoires in COVID-19. Measured with immunoSEQ multiplex PCR; TCRdb has only the in-frame clones, and not every one. Among 250,000 to 300,000 clones listed, 70% to 90% were seen once. The sequenced sample was PBMCs or T cells enriched from blood (not recorded which). The receptors originated from a woman aged 55-69 years in a cohort exposed to, infected with or recovered from COVID-19 (not recorded which). The CDR3 runs from the conserved cysteine through the conserved F or W. Each record gives: J gene, V gene, clone size, D gene, CDR3 DNA, CDR3 protein. A D gene is named only where the DNA matches it firmly. Clone size is given for some rows only: seen once, a few or many times, or a class if the clone is expanded.

j_gene: TRBJ2-1; v_gene: TRBV9; abundance: .; d_gene: TRBD2; CDR3nt: TGTGCCAGCAGTCCAAGGAGCGGGAGGCTGCCCGATGAGCAGTTCTTC; CDR3aa: CASSPRSGRLPDEQFF
j_gene: TRBJ1-2; v_gene: TRBV2; abundance: .; d_gene: .; CDR3nt: TGTGCCAGCACGCGCCGACAGTTTCCCTATGGCTACACCTTC; CDR3aa: CASTRRQFPYGYTF
j_gene: TRBJ2-1; v_gene: TRBV9; abundance: .; d_gene: TRBD2; CDR3nt: TGTGCCAGCAGCGCCCGCACTAGCGTAGGTGAGCAGTTCTTC; CDR3aa: CASSARTSVGEQFF
j_gene: TRBJ1-3; v_gene: TRBV2; abundance: .; d_gene: .; CDR3nt: TGTGCCAGCAGTCGCCTTCACACAGGGCAAGGAAACACCATATATTTT; CDR3aa: CASSRLHTGQGNTIYF
j_gene: TRBJ1-4; v_gene: TRBV2; abundance: .; d_gene: .; CDR3nt: TGTGCCAGCAGTGAATCGACAGGTTCTAATGAAAAACTGTTTTTT; CDR3aa: CASSESTGSNEKLFF
j_gene: TRBJ1-1; v_gene: TRBV28; abundance: .; d_gene: .; CDR3nt: TGTGCCAGCAGCCTTACAGGGAGGAACACTGAAGCTTTCTTT; CDR3aa: CASSLTGRNTEAFF
j_gene: TRBJ1-1; v_gene: TRBV7-9; abundance: .; d_gene: TRBD1; CDR3nt: TGTGCCAGCAGCCCCTGGACAGGAGAGAACACTGAAGCTTTCTTT; CDR3aa: CASSPWTGENTEAFF
j_gene: TRBJ2-1; v_gene: TRBV9; abundance: .; d_gene: .; CDR3nt: TGTGCCAGCAGCTTCTCAGGACAGTCCTACAATGAGCAGTTCTTC; CDR3aa: CASSFSGQSYNEQFF
j_gene: TRBJ2-7; v_gene: TRBV28; abundance: once; d_gene: .; CDR3nt: TGTGCCAGCAGTTACGGGACACTTTACGAGCAGTACTTC; CDR3aa: CASSYGTLYEQYF
j_gene: TRBJ2-5; v_gene: TRBV30; abundance: .; d_gene: TRBD2; CDR3nt: TGTGCCTGGAGTTCAGGGACTAGCTCTTCCTTGCAAGAGACCCAGTACTTC; CDR3aa: CAWSSGTSSSLQETQYF
j_gene: TRBJ2-5; v_gene: TRBV30; abundance: .; d_gene: .; CDR3nt: TGTGCCTGGAGTGTACGGACAGAAGAGACCCAGTACTTC; CDR3aa: CAWSVRTEETQYF
j_gene: TRBJ2-7; v_gene: TRBV6-1; abundance: .; d_gene: TRBD2; CDR3nt: TGTGCCAGCAGTGACGGGGATACCGGGCTAGCGGCCTCCTACGAGCAGTACTTC; CDR3aa: CASSDGDTGLAASYEQYF
j_gene: TRBJ1-1; v_gene: TRBV19; abundance: .; d_gene: TRBD1; CDR3nt: TGTGCCAGTAGTGTACAGGGGGGGAACACTGAAGCTTTCTTT; CDR3aa: CASSVQGGNTEAFF
j_gene: TRBJ2-4; v_gene: TRBV9; abundance: .; d_gene: .; CDR3nt: TGTGCCAGCAGCACACAGGGGACCAACGGGGGCATTCAGTACTTC; CDR3aa: CASSTQGTNGGIQYF
j_gene: TRBJ2-5; v_gene: TRBV5-1; abundance: .; d_gene: TRBD2; CDR3nt: TGCGCCAGCTCAGGGGCTAGCGGGATCCAAGAGACCCAGTACTTC; CDR3aa: CASSGASGIQETQYF
j_gene: TRBJ2-1; v_gene: TRBV18; abundance: .; d_gene: TRBD1; CDR3nt: TGTGCCAGCTCACCGGACAGGGGGTTCAACAATGAGCAGTTCTTC; CDR3aa: CASSPDRGFNNEQFF
j_gene: TRBJ2-6; v_gene: TRBV6-5; abundance: .; d_gene: .; CDR3nt: TGTGCCAGCAGTTACTCCTCAGGTGCAGGGGCCAACGTCCTGACTTTC; CDR3aa: CASSYSSGAGANVLTF
j_gene: TRBJ2-1; v_gene: TRBV3-1/TRBV3-2; abundance: .; d_gene: TRBD2; CDR3nt: TGTGCCAGCAGCCATCTAGGGAAAAGGGCGGGAGGCGCTTCCTACAATGAGCAGTTCTTC; CDR3aa: CASSHLGKRAGGASYNEQFF